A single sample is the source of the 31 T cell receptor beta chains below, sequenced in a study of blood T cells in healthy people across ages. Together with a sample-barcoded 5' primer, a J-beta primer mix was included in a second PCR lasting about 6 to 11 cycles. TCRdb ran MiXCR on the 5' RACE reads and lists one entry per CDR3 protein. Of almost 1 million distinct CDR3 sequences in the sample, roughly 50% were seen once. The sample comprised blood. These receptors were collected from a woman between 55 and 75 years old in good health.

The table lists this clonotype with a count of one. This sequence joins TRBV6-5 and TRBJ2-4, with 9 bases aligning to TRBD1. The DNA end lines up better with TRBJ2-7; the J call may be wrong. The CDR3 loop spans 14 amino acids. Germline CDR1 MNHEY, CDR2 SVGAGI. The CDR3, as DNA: TGTGCCAGCAGCCCGGACAGGGGAATGTACGAGCAGTACTTC. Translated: CASSPDRGMYEQYF.

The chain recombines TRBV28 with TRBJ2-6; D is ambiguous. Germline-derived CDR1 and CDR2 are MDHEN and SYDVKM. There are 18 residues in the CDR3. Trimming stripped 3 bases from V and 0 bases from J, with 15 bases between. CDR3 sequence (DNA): TGTGCCAGCAGTTTTCTCGACCCACTCCACTCTGGGGCCAACGTCCTGACTTTC. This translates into CASSFLDPLHSGANVLTF.

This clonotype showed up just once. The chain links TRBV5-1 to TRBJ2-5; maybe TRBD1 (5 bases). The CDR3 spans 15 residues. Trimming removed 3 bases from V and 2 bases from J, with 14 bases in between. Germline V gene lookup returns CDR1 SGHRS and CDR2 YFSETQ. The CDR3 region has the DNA TGCGCCAGCAGCTCCGAGGCCCACAGGCAAGAGACCCAGTACTTC. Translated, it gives CASSSEAHRQETQYF.

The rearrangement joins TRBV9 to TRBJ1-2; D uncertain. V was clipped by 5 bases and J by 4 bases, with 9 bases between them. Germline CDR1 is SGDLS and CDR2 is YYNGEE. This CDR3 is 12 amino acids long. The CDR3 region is CASSQWGYGYTF. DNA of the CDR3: TGTGCCAGCAGTCAGTGGGGCTATGGCTACACCTTC.

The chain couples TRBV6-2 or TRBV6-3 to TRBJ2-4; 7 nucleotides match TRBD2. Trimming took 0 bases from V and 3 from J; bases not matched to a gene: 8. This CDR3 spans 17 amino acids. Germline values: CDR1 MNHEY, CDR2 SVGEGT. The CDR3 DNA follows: TGTGCCAGCAGTTACTCGGTGTCAGGGAGGGACAAAAACATTCAGTACTTC. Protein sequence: CASSYSVSGRDKNIQYF.

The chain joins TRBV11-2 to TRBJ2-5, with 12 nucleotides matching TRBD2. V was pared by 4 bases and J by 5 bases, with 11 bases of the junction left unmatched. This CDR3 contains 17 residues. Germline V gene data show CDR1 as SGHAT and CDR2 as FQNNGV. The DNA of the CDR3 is TGTGCCAGCAGCTCCCCGACTAGCGGGAGCTTTTTGGAGACCCAGTACTTC. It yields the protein CASSSPTSGSFLETQYF.

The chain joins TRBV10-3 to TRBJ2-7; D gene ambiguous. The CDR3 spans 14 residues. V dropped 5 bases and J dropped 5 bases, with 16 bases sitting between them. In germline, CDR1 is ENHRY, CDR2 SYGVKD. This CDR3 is CAISPTTQGDEQYF. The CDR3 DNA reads TGTGCCATCAGTCCCACCACTCAAGGTGACGAGCAGTACTTC.

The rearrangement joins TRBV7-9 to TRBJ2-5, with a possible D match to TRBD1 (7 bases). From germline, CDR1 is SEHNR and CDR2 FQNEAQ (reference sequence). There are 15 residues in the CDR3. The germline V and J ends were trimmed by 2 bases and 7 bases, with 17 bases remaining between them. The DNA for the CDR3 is TGTGCCAGCAGCTTATCAGGGGGGCCAGAGGGGACCCAGTACTTC. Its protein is CASSLSGGPEGTQYF.

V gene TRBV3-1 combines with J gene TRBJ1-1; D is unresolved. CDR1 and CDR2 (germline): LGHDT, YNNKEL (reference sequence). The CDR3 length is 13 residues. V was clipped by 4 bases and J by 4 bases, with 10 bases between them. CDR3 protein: CASSPARATEAFF. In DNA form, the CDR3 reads TGTGCCAGCAGCCCCGCCCGGGCCACTGAAGCTTTCTTT.

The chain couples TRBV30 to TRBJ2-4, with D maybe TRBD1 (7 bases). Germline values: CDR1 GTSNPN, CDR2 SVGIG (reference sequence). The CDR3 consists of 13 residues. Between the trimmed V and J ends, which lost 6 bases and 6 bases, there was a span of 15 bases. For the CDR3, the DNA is TGTGCCTGCATTAGGCGGGACAGAAACATTCAGTACTTC. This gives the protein CACIRRDRNIQYF.

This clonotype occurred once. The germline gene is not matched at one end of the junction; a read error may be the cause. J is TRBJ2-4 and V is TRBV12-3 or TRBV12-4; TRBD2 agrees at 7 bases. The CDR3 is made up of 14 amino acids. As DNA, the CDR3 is TGCGCCAGCAGTTATGGGACTAACAAAAACATTCAGTACTTC. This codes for CASSYGTNKNIQYF.

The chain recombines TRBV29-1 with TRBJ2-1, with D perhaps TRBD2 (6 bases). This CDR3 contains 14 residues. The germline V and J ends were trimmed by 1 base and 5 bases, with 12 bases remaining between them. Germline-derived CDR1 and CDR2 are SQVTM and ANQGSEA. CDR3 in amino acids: CSVEGPTRNNEQFF. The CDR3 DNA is TGCAGCGTTGAAGGCCCGACTAGAAACAATGAGCAGTTCTTC.

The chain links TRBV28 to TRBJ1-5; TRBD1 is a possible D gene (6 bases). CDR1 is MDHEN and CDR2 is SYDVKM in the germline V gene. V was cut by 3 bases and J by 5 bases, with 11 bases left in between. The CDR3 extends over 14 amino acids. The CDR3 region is CASSLSNRDQPQHF. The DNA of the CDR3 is TGTGCCAGCAGTTTGTCCAACAGGGATCAGCCCCAGCATTTT.

CDR3 DNA: TGTGCCAGCAGCGTAGCGGGGACAGGGCACACAGATACGCAGTATTTT. Translating it yields CASSVAGTGHTDTQYF. The V call is TRBV9, the J call TRBJ2-3, with TRBD1 identical over 9 bases. CDR1 and CDR2 (germline): SGDLS, YYNGEE. J was trimmed by 2 bases and V by 0 bases; bases with no gene match: 4. The CDR3 is 16 amino acids.

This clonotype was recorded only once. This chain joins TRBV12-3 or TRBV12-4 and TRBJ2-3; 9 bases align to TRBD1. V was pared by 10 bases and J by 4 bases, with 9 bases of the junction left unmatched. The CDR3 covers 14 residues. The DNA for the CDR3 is TGTGCCACCAGAACAGGGGGCTCCGCAGATACGCAGTATTTT. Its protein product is CATRTGGSADTQYF.

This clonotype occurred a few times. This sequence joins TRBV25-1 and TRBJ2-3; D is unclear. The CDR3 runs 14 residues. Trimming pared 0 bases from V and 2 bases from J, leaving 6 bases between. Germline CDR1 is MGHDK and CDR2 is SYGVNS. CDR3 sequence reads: CASSEYTSTDTQYF. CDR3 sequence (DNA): TGTGCCAGCAGTGAATATACTTCCACAGATACGCAGTATTTT.

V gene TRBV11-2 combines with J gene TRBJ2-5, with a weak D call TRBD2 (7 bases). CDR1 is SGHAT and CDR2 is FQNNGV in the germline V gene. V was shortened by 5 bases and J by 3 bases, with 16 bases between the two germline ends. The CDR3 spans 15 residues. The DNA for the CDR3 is TGTGCCAGCAGCCTCTACGGGGGGCGGGAAGAGACCCAGTACTTC. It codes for CASSLYGGREETQYF.

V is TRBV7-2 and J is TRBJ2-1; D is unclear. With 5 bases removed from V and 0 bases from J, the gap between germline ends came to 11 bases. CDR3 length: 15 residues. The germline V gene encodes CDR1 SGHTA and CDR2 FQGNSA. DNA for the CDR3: TGTGCCAGCAGCGGTCTCCCCACCTCCTACAATGAGCAGTTCTTC. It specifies CASSGLPTSYNEQFF.

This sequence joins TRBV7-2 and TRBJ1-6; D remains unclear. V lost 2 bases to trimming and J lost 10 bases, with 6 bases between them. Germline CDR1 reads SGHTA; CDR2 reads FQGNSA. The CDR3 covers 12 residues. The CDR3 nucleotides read TGTGCCAGCAGCTTATACGGCTCACCCCTCCACTTT. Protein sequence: CASSLYGSPLHF.

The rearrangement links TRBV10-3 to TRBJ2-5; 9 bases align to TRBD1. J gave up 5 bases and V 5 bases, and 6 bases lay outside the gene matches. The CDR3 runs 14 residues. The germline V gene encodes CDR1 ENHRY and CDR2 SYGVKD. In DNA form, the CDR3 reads TGTGCCATCAGTCCTAGGACAGGGGATGAGACCCAGTACTTC. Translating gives CAISPRTGDETQYF.

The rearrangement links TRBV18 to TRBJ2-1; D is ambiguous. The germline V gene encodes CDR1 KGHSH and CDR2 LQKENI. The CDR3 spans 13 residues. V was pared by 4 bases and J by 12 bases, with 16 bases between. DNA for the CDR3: TGTGCCAGCTCACGCGATTCCGGGCCTCGGCAGTTCTTC. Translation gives CASSRDSGPRQFF. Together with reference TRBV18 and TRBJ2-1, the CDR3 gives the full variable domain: NAGVMQNPRHLVRRRGQEARLRCSPMKGHSHVYWYRQLPEEGLKFMVYLQKENIIDESGMPKERFSAEFPKEGPSILRIQQVVRGDSAAYFCASSRDSGPRQFFGPGTRLTVL.

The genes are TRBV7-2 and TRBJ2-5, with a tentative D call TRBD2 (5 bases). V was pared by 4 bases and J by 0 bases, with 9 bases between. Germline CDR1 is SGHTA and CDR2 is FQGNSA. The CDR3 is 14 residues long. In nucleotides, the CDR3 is TGTGCCAGCAGCTCCCCGGGGTACCAAGAGACCCAGTACTTC. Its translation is CASSSPGYQETQYF.

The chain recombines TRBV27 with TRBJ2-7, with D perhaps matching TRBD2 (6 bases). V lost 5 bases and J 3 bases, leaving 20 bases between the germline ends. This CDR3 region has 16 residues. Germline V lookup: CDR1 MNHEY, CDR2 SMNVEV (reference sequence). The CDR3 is CASSSSAGIRLYEQYF. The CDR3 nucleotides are TGTGCCAGCAGTAGCAGCGCGGGGATCCGCCTCTACGAGCAGTACTTC.

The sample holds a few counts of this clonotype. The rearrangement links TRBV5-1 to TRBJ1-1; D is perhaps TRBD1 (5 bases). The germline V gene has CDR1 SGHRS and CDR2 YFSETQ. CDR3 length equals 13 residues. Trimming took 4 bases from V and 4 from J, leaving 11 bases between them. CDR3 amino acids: CASSPWQGTEAFF. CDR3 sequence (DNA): TGCGCCAGCAGCCCCTGGCAGGGCACTGAAGCTTTCTTT.

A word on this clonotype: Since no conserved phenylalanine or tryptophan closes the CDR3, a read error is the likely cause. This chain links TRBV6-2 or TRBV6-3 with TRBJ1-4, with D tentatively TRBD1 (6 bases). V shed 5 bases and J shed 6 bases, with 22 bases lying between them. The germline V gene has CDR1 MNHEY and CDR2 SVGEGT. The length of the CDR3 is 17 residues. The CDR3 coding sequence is TGTGCCAGCAGTCCGACGGAACTACAGGGATTAGATGAAAAACTGTTTTTA. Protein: CASSPTELQGLDEKLFL.

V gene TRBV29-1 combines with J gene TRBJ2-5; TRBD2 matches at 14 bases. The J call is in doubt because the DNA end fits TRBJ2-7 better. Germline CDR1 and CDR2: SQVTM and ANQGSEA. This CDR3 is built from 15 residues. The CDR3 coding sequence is TGCAGCGTTGGGACTAGCGGGGGGCGGGGGAGCGAGCAGTACTTC. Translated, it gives CSVGTSGGRGSEQYF.

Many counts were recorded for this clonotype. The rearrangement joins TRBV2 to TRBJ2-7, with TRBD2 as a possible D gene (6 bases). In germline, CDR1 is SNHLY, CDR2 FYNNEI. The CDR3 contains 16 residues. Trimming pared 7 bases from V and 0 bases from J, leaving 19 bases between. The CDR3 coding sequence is TGTGCCAGCACCTCCCTTGTAGGGACTGGCTCCTACGAGCAGTACTTC. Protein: CASTSLVGTGSYEQYF.

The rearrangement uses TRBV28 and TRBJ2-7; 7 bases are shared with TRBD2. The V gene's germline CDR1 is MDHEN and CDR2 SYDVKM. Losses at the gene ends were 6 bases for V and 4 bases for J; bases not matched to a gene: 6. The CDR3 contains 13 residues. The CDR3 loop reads CASRSGAGYEQYF. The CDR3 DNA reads TGTGCCAGCAGAAGCGGGGCGGGGTACGAGCAGTACTTC.

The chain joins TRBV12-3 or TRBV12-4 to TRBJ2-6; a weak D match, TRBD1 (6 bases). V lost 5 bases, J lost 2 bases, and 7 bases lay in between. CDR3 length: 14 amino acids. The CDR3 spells CASSDRTGANVLTF. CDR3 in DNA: TGTGCCAGCAGTGACAGGACTGGGGCCAACGTCCTGACTTTC.

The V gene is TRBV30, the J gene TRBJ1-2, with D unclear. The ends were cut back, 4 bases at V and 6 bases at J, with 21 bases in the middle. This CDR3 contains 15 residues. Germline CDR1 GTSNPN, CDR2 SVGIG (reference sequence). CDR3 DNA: TGTGCCTGGACCCTGGCCCAGCTTTCCCTGGATGGCTACACCTTC. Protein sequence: CAWTLAQLSLDGYTF.

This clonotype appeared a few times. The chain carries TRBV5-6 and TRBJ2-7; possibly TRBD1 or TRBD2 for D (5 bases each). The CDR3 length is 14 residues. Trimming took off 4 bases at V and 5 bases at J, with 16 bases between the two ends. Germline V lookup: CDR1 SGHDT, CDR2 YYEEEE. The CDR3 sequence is CASSPFGGGDEQYF. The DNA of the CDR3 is TGTGCCAGCAGCCCCTTTGGGGGTGGAGACGAGCAGTACTTC.